Following are 4 T cell receptor beta chains from one sample sequenced in a study of blood T cells in healthy people across ages. Primed by a sample-barcoded 5' primer and a J-beta primer mix, a second PCR proceeded for roughly 6 to 12 cycles. TCRdb ran MiXCR on the 5' RACE reads and lists one entry per CDR3 protein. The sample has about 1,400,000 distinct CDR3 sequences, roughly 64% seen once. Source material: blood. These TCRs come from a young man in good health.

This clonotype was picked up a small number of times. V gene TRBV7-6 combines with J gene TRBJ2-5; D is uncertain. The DNA end is more similar to TRBJ2-7, so the J call may be wrong. Germline loops: CDR1 SGHVS, CDR2 FNYEAQ. The CDR3 covers 13 residues. CDR3 sequence: CASSVRLRFEQYF. CDR3 sequence (DNA): TGTGCCAGCAGCGTGCGTCTTCGATTCGAGCAGTACTTC.

Only a few counts were recorded for this clonotype. The chain carries TRBV20-1 and TRBJ2-3; 7 nucleotides agree with TRBD1. CDR3 length: 12 amino acids. Germline loops: CDR1 DFQATT, CDR2 SNEGSKA (reference sequence). The CDR3 loop is CSRTGDADTQYF. CDR3 bases: TGCAGCCGAACAGGGGATGCAGATACGCAGTATTTT.

The chain joins TRBV6-6 to TRBJ1-4; D uncertain. V was trimmed by 2 bases and J by 0 bases, leaving 7 bases between them. Germline CDR1 MNHNY, CDR2 SVGAGI (reference sequence). The CDR3 is 15 residues long. This chain's CDR3 is CASSYTGPTNEKLFF. The DNA of the CDR3 is TGTGCCAGCAGTTACACGGGCCCAACTAATGAAAAACTGTTTTTT.

V is TRBV20-1 and J is TRBJ1-2; 9 positions agree with TRBD1. This CDR3 is 16 amino acids long. Per germline, CDR1 DFQATT and CDR2 SNEGSKA (reference sequence). V shed 5 bases, J shed 4 bases, and the junction held 14 bases outside the gene matches. CDR3 in amino acids: CSAVQAGTGSSYGYTF. In DNA form, the CDR3 reads TGCAGTGCTGTACAGGCCGGGACAGGGAGTAGCTATGGCTACACCTTC.